Presented here are 14 T cell receptor beta chains from one specimen sequenced in a study of cytomegalovirus exposure and HLA in healthy donors. 60 Vbeta and 13 Jbeta primers were used in PCR. Repertoires were generated with immunoSEQ multiplex PCR, while TCRdb's copy carries only in-frame clones and drops some. The sample contains 80,000 to 95,000 clones, roughly three fifths of which appear only once. The sequenced sample consisted of PBMCs. The receptor source for this set is a woman younger than 45 in good health and CMV-seronegative.

This clone was observed a handful of times. The chain is built from TRBV28 and TRBJ2-7; a possible D gene is TRBD1 (5 bases). CDR3 length equals 13 residues. The germline CDR1 and CDR2 sequences are MDHEN and SYDVKM. V lost 7 bases and J lost 0, with 10 bases in between. In DNA, the CDR3 is TGTGCCAGCACCATCGACAGCTCCTACGAGCAGTACTTC. It yields the protein CASTIDSSYEQYF.

This rearrangement joins TRBV7-9 to TRBJ2-2; D is perhaps TRBD1 (6 bases). With 10 bases removed from V and 0 bases from J, the gap between germline ends came to 15 bases. The CDR3 spans 15 residues. CDR1 is SEHNR, CDR2 FQNEAQ, per germline (reference sequence). This CDR3 reads CATSGQQPNTGELFF. In DNA form, the CDR3 reads TGTGCCACTAGTGGACAGCAACCGAACACCGGGGAGCTGTTTTTT.

The chain uses TRBV5-6 and TRBJ2-3; the match to TRBD2 covers 14 bases. CDR1 and CDR2 (germline): SGHDT, YYEEEE. The CDR3 extends over 16 amino acids. After removal of 4 bases from V and 4 bases from J, the junction contained 5 bases not matched to a gene. The chain's CDR3 is CASSLPGLAGADTQYF. The CDR3 DNA follows: TGTGCCAGCAGCCTCCCGGGACTAGCGGGAGCAGATACGCAGTATTTT. The variable domain in full, completed from reference TRBV5-6 and TRBJ2-3, reads DAGVTQSPTHLIKTRGQQVTLRCSPKSGHDTVSWYQQALGQGPQFIFQYYEEEERQRGNFPDRFSGHQFPNYSSELNVNALLLGDSALYLCASSLPGLAGADTQYFGPGTRLTVL.

This clone was seen a few times. J is TRBJ2-1 and V is TRBV11-2; 10 positions agree with TRBD1. In germline, CDR1 is SGHAT, CDR2 FQNNGV. The CDR3 has 17 residues. The J segment lost 3 bases and the V segment lost 0 bases, leaving 5 bases of the junction unmatched. The CDR3 DNA reads TGTGCCAGCAGCTTAGATCCCGGGACAGGGGTCTACAATGAGCAGTTCTTC. Amino acids: CASSLDPGTGVYNEQFF.

V usage is TRBV7-2 and J usage is TRBJ2-1, with 7 bases identical to TRBD2. The germline V gene encodes CDR1 SGHTA and CDR2 FQGNSA. V lost 5 bases to trimming and J lost 5 bases; unmatched junction nucleotides: 6. This CDR3 is 14 amino acids long. The DNA for the CDR3 is TGTGCCAGCAGCCCCGTGCGGGAGAACAATGAGCAGTTCTTC. It translates to CASSPVRENNEQFF.

The V call is TRBV5-1, the J call TRBJ2-5, with TRBD1 as a possible D gene (5 bases). V lost 0 bases and J 0 bases, leaving 6 bases between the germline ends. This CDR3 comprises 14 residues. CDR1 is SGHRS, CDR2 YFSETQ, per germline. As DNA, the CDR3 is TGCGCCAGCAGCTTGGCAGGGTACCAAGAGACCCAGTACTTC. This gives the protein CASSLAGYQETQYF.

The chain carries TRBV7-2 and TRBJ2-1; possibly TRBD2 for D (5 bases). This CDR3 has 12 amino acids. Germline assignment: CDR1 SGHTA and CDR2 FQGNSA. Trimming took off 2 bases at V and 10 bases at J, with 9 bases between the two ends. The CDR3 coding sequence is TGTGCCAGCAGCTTACTCGGAGGCGAGCAGTTCTTC. This encodes CASSLLGGEQFF.

This clone was detected a few times. The chain combines TRBV7-9 with TRBJ1-1; 8 bases agree with TRBD1. Germline lookup yields CDR1 SEHNR and CDR2 FQNEAQ (reference sequence). The CDR3 is made up of 18 amino acids. Losses at the gene ends were 4 bases for V and 0 bases for J; bases not matched to a gene: 13. The CDR3 region is CASSSSPGTGSLNTEAFF. The CDR3 DNA sequence: TGTGCCAGCAGCTCATCCCCCGGGACAGGTTCCCTGAACACTGAAGCTTTCTTT.

The rearrangement uses TRBV6-1 and TRBJ2-7, with D maybe TRBD1 (5 bases). V was shortened by 3 bases and J by 1 base, with 10 bases between the two germline ends. The V gene's germline CDR1 is MNHNS and CDR2 SASEGT. CDR3 length: 14 residues. DNA of the CDR3: TGTGCCAGCAGTGACAGGGTGCGGTCCTACGAGCAGTACTTC. It specifies CASSDRVRSYEQYF.

The J gene is TRBJ2-1, the V gene TRBV18, with a possible D match to TRBD2 (5 bases). The CDR3 sequence is 13 residues long. V lost 3 bases to trimming and J lost 7 bases, with 10 bases between them. Germline V gives CDR1 KGHSH, CDR2 LQKENI. The CDR3 DNA reads as TGTGCCAGCTCACCCCCGAGGGAGAATGAGCAGTTCTTC. Amino acids: CASSPPRENEQFF.

The table lists this clone with a count of one. The chain couples TRBV5-1 to TRBJ2-5, with TRBD1 matching 8 bases. Germline CDR1 is SGHRS and CDR2 is YFSETQ. This CDR3 spans 14 amino acids. V shed 3 bases, J shed 3 bases, and the junction held 4 bases outside the gene matches. CDR3 coding DNA: TGCGCCAGCAGCTCCCGGACAGGGAAAGAGACCCAGTACTTC. It codes for CASSSRTGKETQYF.

This rearrangement joins TRBV4-3 to TRBJ2-1, with TRBD2 matching 8 bases. The germline V gene has CDR1 LGHNA and CDR2 YSLEER. CDR3 length: 16 residues. J lost 7 bases, V lost 0 bases, and 8 bases had no gene match. The CDR3 reads CASSQETGRAINEQFF. The CDR3 bases are TGCGCCAGCAGCCAAGAGACCGGGAGGGCCATAAATGAGCAGTTCTTC.

The chain has TRBV28 and TRBJ2-7; 9 bases agree with TRBD2. CDR1 MDHEN and CDR2 SYDVKM come from the germline V gene. The ends lost 5 bases at V and 3 bases at J; junction bases unmatched: 14. CDR3 length: 17 residues. The CDR3 loop is CASSTRWREGPSYEQYF. The CDR3 DNA sequence: TGTGCCAGCAGTACCCGCTGGCGGGAGGGCCCTAGCTACGAGCAGTACTTC.

The DNA of the CDR3 is TGCGCCAGCATGAGCACCAGCACAGATACGCAGTATTTT. The encoded protein is CASMSTSTDTQYF. The gene calls are TRBV5-1 and TRBJ2-3; D not certain. The germline V gene has CDR1 SGHRS and CDR2 YFSETQ. This CDR3 region has 13 residues. V gave up 6 bases and J gave up 0 bases, with 8 bases separating them.